A single TCR beta chain is shown here with its context. Its antigen is currently unknown. Amplification used 60 Vbeta primers and 13 Jbeta primers. Produced via immunoSEQ multiplex PCR; TCRdb's table is partial and in-frame only. Of about 63,000 clones in the sample, roughly three quarters were seen once. The ends were cut back, 3 bases at V and 3 bases at J, with 14 bases in the middle. Germline V gene lookup returns CDR1 MGHRA and CDR2 YSYEKL. This CDR3 has 15 amino acids. The sample originates from a study of cytomegalovirus exposure and HLA in healthy donors. Study-wide results and limits: The later analysis indicated that the majority of CMV-associated TCR beta chains appeared HLA-restricted.

The receptor's source is a woman in her thirties in good health and CMV-seronegative. The chain couples TRBV4-1 to TRBJ1-2; D remains ambiguous. The sequencing input was PBMCs. The CDR3 here is CASSHQWADHYGYTF. The DNA for the CDR3 is TGCGCCAGCAGCCATCAGTGGGCAGACCACTATGGCTACACCTTC.